The subject of this entry is one TCR beta chain. Antigen unknown. This sample also contains other DNA sequences that code for the same CDR3. Time point of the sample: pre-treatment sample, taken before nivolumab and TIL therapy. The tumor samples were excised metastases, mostly pleural nodules or supraclavicular lymph nodes. The data belong to a study of TIL therapy for anti-PD-1-resistant metastatic lung cancer. Study overall: Median patient age was nearly 55, ranging about 38-80 years.

Overall study findings and caveats: Treatment-naive, never-smoker and oncogene-addicted patients were overrepresented in this highly selected cohort.

The libraries were made with immunoSEQ v3. Each library reached roughly 2 million read pairs, or about 5-6.5 million at deep level. TCRdb's copy holds only in-frame clones and misses some; the assay was immunoSEQ multiplex PCR. The data show 95,000 or so clones, with under 70% seen just once and over 9.5% held by the top ten. CDR1 MDHEN and CDR2 SYDVKM come from the germline V gene. V shed 7 bases and J shed 0 bases, with 13 bases lying between them. CDR3 length: 14 residues. The source was tumor tissue, collected at baseline. This receptor was identified in a person aged 25-85 years with non-small cell lung cancer. This chain connects TRBV28 to TRBJ2-7; D ambiguous. The CDR3 here is CASTLGVSSYEQYF. The CDR3 nucleotides are TGTGCCAGCACCTTGGGCGTGTCCTCCTACGAGCAGTACTTC.